This section outlines one TCR beta chain sequence together with its context. This sample was included in a study of blood T cell repertoires in COVID-19. The overall study: Donors in the United States, Italy and Spain gave samples during acute or convalescent COVID-19. Nucleic acid was either cDNA or gDNA, and it came from T cells, B-cell-depleted T cells, or PBMCs.

The protocol was immunoSEQ multiplex PCR, while the TCRdb copy is restricted to in-frame clones and leaves out a portion. The table includes 95,000 to 100,000 clones, about 90% detected once. The CDR3 is made up of 14 amino acids. Germline CDR1 and CDR2: LNHDA and SQIVND (reference sequence). V lost 4 bases to trimming and J lost 9 bases; unmatched junction nucleotides: 4. The V gene is TRBV19, the J gene TRBJ2-1; 12 bases fit TRBD2. Specimen: peripheral blood. The clonotype comes from a woman aged 25 to 39 with acute or convalescent COVID-19. Written as DNA, the CDR3 is TGTGCCAGTAGTACTAGCGGGGGGGCCAGTGAGCAGTTCTTC. Its translation is CASSTSGGASEQFF.